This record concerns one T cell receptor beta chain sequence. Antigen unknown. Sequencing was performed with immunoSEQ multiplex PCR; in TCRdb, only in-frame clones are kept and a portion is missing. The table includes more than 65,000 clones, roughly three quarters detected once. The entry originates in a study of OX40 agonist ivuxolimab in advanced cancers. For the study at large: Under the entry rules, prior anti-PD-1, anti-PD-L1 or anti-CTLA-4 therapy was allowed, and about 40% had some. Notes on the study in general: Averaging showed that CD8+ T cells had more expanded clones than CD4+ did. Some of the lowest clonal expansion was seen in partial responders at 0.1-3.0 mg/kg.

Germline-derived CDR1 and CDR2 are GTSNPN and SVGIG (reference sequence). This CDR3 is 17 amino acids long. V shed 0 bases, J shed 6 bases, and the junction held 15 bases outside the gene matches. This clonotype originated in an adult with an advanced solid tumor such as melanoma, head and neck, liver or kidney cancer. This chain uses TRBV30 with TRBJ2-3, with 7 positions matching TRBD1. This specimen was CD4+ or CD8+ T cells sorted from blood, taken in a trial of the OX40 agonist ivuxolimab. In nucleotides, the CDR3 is TGTGCCTGGAGTGTTACGTCGTCGGGACAGTTTTCGGATACGCAGTATTTT. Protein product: CAWSVTSSGQFSDTQYF.